This TCR beta chain was captured by sequencing in a study of control samples from healthy donors and cancer patients (dated by TCRdb to the early 2020s). In regard to this clone: The specificity of this receptor is unknown. Base qualities are not recorded, but no much larger clone differs from it by a single base.

Libraries were built with the immunoSEQ multiplex PCR assay. The clones in this table, taken by TCRdb from immuneACCESS, are in-frame only. Not every clone is retained; where verified, under half of the shortfall comes from an unresolved V gene, and the cause of the rest is unknown. The sample table contains about 150,000 clones; only one count was recorded for more than 85% of them. 2.4% of the sample lies in the top ten. Taken from cysteine to phenylalanine, the CDR3 has 17 residues. The sequence is cut down to CDR3 DNA, 51 bases in frame from base 1. CDR1 and CDR2 (SGHNT, YYREEE) derive from the germline V gene (reference sequence). Germline trimming amounts to 3 bases on V and 5 bases on J, with 9 as the count of junction bases outside the gene matches.

This receptor was obtained from a man aged 50 or older in good health. What was sequenced was blood. The chain is assembled from TRBV5-4 and TRBJ2-1, with 12 bases in between that match TRBD2. Here is the DNA: TGTGCCAGCAGCTCAGGACTAGCGGGATGGGGGGACAATGAGCAGTTCTTC. It specifies CASSSGLAGWGDNEQFF.